These T cell receptor beta chains were read from a single sample in a study of OX40 agonist ivuxolimab in advanced cancers. Repertoires were generated with immunoSEQ multiplex PCR, while TCRdb's copy carries only in-frame clones and drops some. The sample shows some 80,000 clones, around nine tenths of them seen only once. The sample in question was CD4+ or CD8+ T cells sorted from blood, obtained in a trial of the OX40 agonist ivuxolimab. The origin of the receptors is an adult with an advanced solid tumor such as melanoma, head and neck, liver or kidney cancer. Each CDR3 is given with its conserved first and last residue. The order of the fields is clone size, J gene, D gene, V gene, CDR3 DNA, CDR3 protein. D genes are given only for firm matches. A row's size may be missing; if present it is once, few, many or a size class.

>-|TRBJ1-2|TRBD1|TRBV6-6
TGTGCCAGCAGCCGTAACCGGGACAGAGATGGCTACACCTTC
CASSRNRDRDGYTF
>-|TRBJ1-1|-|TRBV9
TGTGCCAGCAGCGTAGACGCAGGACGGACTGAAGCTTTCTTT
CASSVDAGRTEAFF
>once|TRBJ2-2|TRBD2|TRBV7-7
TGTGCTAGCAGCTTATTGGCACTAGCGGGCACCGGGGAGCTGTTTTTT
CASSLLALAGTGELFF
>-|TRBJ1-3|-|TRBV5-1
TGCGCCAGCAGCTTGGACGGCAGAACTGGAAACACCATATATTTT
CASSLDGRTGNTIYF
>-|TRBJ2-5|-|TRBV2
TGTGCCAGCAGCGCCGGACCTTGGGAGACCCAGTACTTC
CASSAGPWETQYF
>-|TRBJ2-7|-|TRBV20-1
TGCAGTGCTAGAACCAGGTTCGAGCAGTACTTC
CSARTRFEQYF
>once|TRBJ2-1|-|TRBV21-1
TGTGCCAGCAGCAAAGAGGGACTAGCGGTACGCTCCTACAATGAGCAGTTCTTC
CASSKEGLAVRSYNEQFF
>-|TRBJ2-5|-|TRBV7-9
TGTGCCAGCAGCCAACGACAGTTCCAAGAGACCCAGTACTTC
CASSQRQFQETQYF
>-|TRBJ2-1|-|TRBV6-1
TGTGCCAGCAGTGAAGGGGGTTCTAGCGACGCATCCTACAATGAGCAGTTCTTC
CASSEGGSSDASYNEQFF
>-|TRBJ1-4|-|TRBV30
TGTGCCTGGAGTGCCTCGAACAGAAACGATGAAAAACTGTTTTTT
CAWSASNRNDEKLFF
>-|TRBJ1-3|-|TRBV9
TGTGCCAGCAGCACAACGACAGCCTTCTCTGGAAACACCATATATTTT
CASSTTTAFSGNTIYF
>-|TRBJ2-1|-|TRBV5-8
TGTGCCAGCAGCTTGGGCTCAGTCTACAATGAGCAGTTCTTC
CASSLGSVYNEQFF
>-|TRBJ2-7|-|TRBV11-2
TGTGCCAGCAGCTTAAGGGGTCTGGGCGAGCAGTACTTC
CASSLRGLGEQYF
>once|TRBJ1-2|-|TRBV11-2
TGTGCCAGCGGGGGGCAGGGAGAAAGACATGGCTACACCTTC
CASGGQGERHGYTF
>-|TRBJ2-3|-|TRBV7-9
TGTGCCAGCAGCCTGATAGGGGATACGCAGTATTTT
CASSLIGDTQYF
>-|TRBJ2-1|TRBD1|TRBV5-3
TGTGCCAGAAGCTTCAGTTGGGGACAGAATGAGCAGTTCTTC
CARSFSWGQNEQFF
>-|TRBJ1-1|-|TRBV7-3
TGTGCCAGCAGCTATCAGGAGAACACTGAAGCTTTCTTT
CASSYQENTEAFF
>-|TRBJ1-2|-|TRBV20-1
TGCAGTGCCATTTTAAACTATGGCTACACCTTC
CSAILNYGYTF
>-|TRBJ1-6|-|TRBV19
TGTGCCAGTAGTATAGATGGGAGGACACAACGAAATAATTCACCCCTCCACTTT
CASSIDGRTQRNNSPLHF
>-|TRBJ1-6|-|TRBV6-1
TGTGCCAGCAGTGAAGCGCTGGGAGCTAATTCACCCCTCCACTTT
CASSEALGANSPLHF
>-|TRBJ2-1|TRBD2|TRBV30
TGTGCCTGGAGGCGGGGGGCGGGAGGGCACAATGAGCAGTTCTTC
CAWRRGAGGHNEQFF
>once|TRBJ2-1|TRBD1|TRBV18
TGTGCCAGCTCACCAGGGACAGCCTCAAATGAGCAGTTCTTC
CASSPGTASNEQFF
>-|TRBJ2-5|-|TRBV5-1
TGCGCCAGCAGCCTTGGTATGTCAGAGACCCAGTACTTC
CASSLGMSETQYF
>-|TRBJ2-7|-|TRBV18
TGTGCCAGCTCACGAGGACACGAGCAGTACTTC
CASSRGHEQYF
>-|TRBJ1-3|-|TRBV7-3
TGTGCCAGCAGCTTAGGGCAGGGGCCTGGAAACACCATATATTTT
CASSLGQGPGNTIYF
>-|TRBJ2-7|-|TRBV2
TGTGCCAGCAGCGGAACCCTAGGTTCAATAGGGGGGTACGAGCAGTACTTC
CASSGTLGSIGGYEQYF
>-|TRBJ1-4|-|TRBV27
TGTGCCAGCAGTCCCCGGGACGGTAATGAAAAACTGTTTTTT
CASSPRDGNEKLFF
>-|TRBJ2-5|TRBD2|TRBV19
TGTGCCAGTGGGACTAGCGGGGGGGTCCTAACCCAGTACTTC
CASGTSGGVLTQYF
>-|TRBJ2-5|TRBD2|TRBV11-2
TGTGCCAGCAGCTACCTGACTAGCGGGGGCCAGAATCCGGAGACCCAGTACTTC
CASSYLTSGGQNPETQYF
>-|TRBJ2-7|TRBD1|TRBV6-1
TGTGCCAGCAGACCCGGACAGGACTACGAGCAGTACTTC
CASRPGQDYEQYF
>-|TRBJ1-6|TRBD1|TRBV7-2
TGTGCCAGCAGCTTATGGGGACAGAATGCACCCCTCCACTTT
CASSLWGQNAPLHF
>-|TRBJ1-2|-|TRBV6-6
TGTGCCAGCAGTTACTCGGTGGGGTACACCTTC
CASSYSVGYTF
>-|TRBJ1-1|-|TRBV27
TGTGCCAGCAATCCCGGGAGCGGAAGGAACACTGAAGCTTTCTTT
CASNPGSGRNTEAFF
>-|TRBJ1-2|-|TRBV11-2
TGTGCTAGCAGCTTTGGAACCTATGGCTACACCTTC
CASSFGTYGYTF
>few|TRBJ2-5|TRBD1|TRBV29-1
TGCAGCGCGCAACAGGGGGCAGGGGAGACCCAGTACTTC
CSAQQGAGETQYF
>-|TRBJ2-1|-|TRBV2
TGTGCCAGCAGTGTCGTGGATGAGCAGTTCTTC
CASSVVDEQFF
>-|TRBJ2-1|TRBD2|TRBV5-1
TGCGCCAGCAGCTTTATAGCGGGGGGGCTTACCAATGAGCAGTTCTTC
CASSFIAGGLTNEQFF
>-|TRBJ2-7|TRBD1|TRBV7-2
TGTGCCAGCAGCTTGGGACAGGGTTTTTACGAGCAGTACTTC
CASSLGQGFYEQYF
>-|TRBJ2-5|TRBD1|TRBV6-1
TGTGCCAGCAGTGAATGGAGGACAGGGTTCCAAGAGACCCAGTACTTC
CASSEWRTGFQETQYF
>-|TRBJ1-1|-|TRBV10-1
TGCGCCAGCAGTGAGGGAGTTTGGAACACTGAAGCTTTCTTT
CASSEGVWNTEAFF
>-|TRBJ1-2|TRBD1|TRBV30
TGTGCCTGGAGTGACTTGGACAGGGAGAATGGCTACACCTTC
CAWSDLDRENGYTF
>-|TRBJ1-1|-|TRBV5-1
TGCGCCAGCAGCAGGGACATTGACACTGAAGCTTTCTTT
CASSRDIDTEAFF
>-|TRBJ1-1|-|TRBV6-5
TGTGCCAGCAGTAAACAGGGTCGGGACACTGAAGCTTTCTTT
CASSKQGRDTEAFF
>-|TRBJ1-4|-|TRBV25-1
TGTGCCAGCAGTCCCCGCGGTAGGGGCACTAATGAAAAACTGTTTTTT
CASSPRGRGTNEKLFF
>-|TRBJ2-5|TRBD2|TRBV11-2
TGTGCCAGCAGCTTAGGGAGCGCCGGGGGGTGGGAGACCCAGTACTTC
CASSLGSAGGWETQYF
>-|TRBJ1-2|-|TRBV5-5
TGTGCCAGCGGCGGACCTAACTATGGCTACACCTTC
CASGGPNYGYTF
>-|TRBJ1-6|-|TRBV19
TGTGCCAGTAGTAAGAACCAAGGAGATTCACCCCTCCACTTT
CASSKNQGDSPLHF
>-|TRBJ2-2|-|TRBV18
TGTGCCAGCTCCCCTTATGACACCGGGGAGCTGTTTTTT
CASSPYDTGELFF
>-|TRBJ2-4|-|TRBV6-1
TGTGCCAGCAGTGAAGCCGGGGGGCGCATTCAGTACTTC
CASSEAGGRIQYF
>few|TRBJ1-5|TRBD1|TRBV28
TGTGCCAGCCGACTCAGGGGGCTAGGTAATCAGCCCCAGCATTTT
CASRLRGLGNQPQHF
>-|TRBJ1-5|-|TRBV7-9
TGTGCCAGCAGCTCTCAGGGGCCGGTGGGCAATCAGCCCCAGCATTTT
CASSSQGPVGNQPQHF
>-|TRBJ2-5|TRBD2|TRBV5-1
TGCGCCAGCAGCTTATTCCCCGGCGCGGGCGGGAGGGGGCGGCAAGAGACCCAGTACTTC
CASSLFPGAGGRGRQETQYF